One and the same sample provided the 3 T cell receptor beta chains below, sequenced in a study of response to subunit inactivated influenza vaccine. TCRdb recomputed calls from the RT-PCR reads with MiXCR, one row per CDR3 protein. The sample yields approximately 250,000 distinct CDR3 sequences, 10% to 15% seen once. Sequencing used non-naive T cells sorted from PBMCs, obtained 14 to 15 days before vaccination. These receptors originate from a man between 50 and 59 years old who received an inactivated influenza vaccine.

This clonotype was found many times. This chain uses TRBV7-9 with TRBJ2-7; D tentatively reads TRBD1 or TRBD2 (6 bases each). The germline CDR1 and CDR2 sequences are SEHNR and FQNEAQ (reference sequence). V lost 4 bases and J 3 bases, leaving 22 bases between the germline ends. The CDR3 has 17 amino acids. The CDR3: CASSSDWIAGQNYEQYF. The CDR3 region has the DNA TGTGCCAGCAGCTCAGATTGGATCGCGGGACAAAACTACGAGCAGTACTTC.

V usage is TRBV5-1 and J usage is TRBJ2-7, with 7 bases identical to TRBD2. Losses at the gene ends were 0 bases for V and 2 bases for J; bases not matched to a gene: 2. The CDR3 contains 14 residues. Germline V gives CDR1 SGHRS, CDR2 YFSETQ. The DNA for the CDR3 is TGCGCCAGCAGCTTGGCGGGACTAACCTACGAGCAGTACTTC. Protein: CASSLAGLTYEQYF.

In this sample, this clonotype turned up a few times. The genes are TRBV10-1 and TRBJ2-1; no reliable D call. With 5 bases removed from V and 12 bases from J, the gap between germline ends came to 11 bases. This CDR3 has 11 residues. The germline V gene has CDR1 WNHNN and CDR2 SYGVQD (reference sequence). The CDR3: CASSSEFRQFF. The CDR3 DNA is TGCGCCAGCAGTTCGGAATTCAGGCAGTTCTTC.